These 5 T cell receptor beta chains originate from one sample sequenced in a study of Tregs in tolerant kidney transplant recipients (dated by TCRdb to about 2019). The transplants used related donors with nonmyeloablative bone marrow transplantation, and mixed chimerism in the human trials was transient. The library was produced with the immunoSEQ multiplex PCR assay. Not all clones reach the TCRdb copy of this immuneACCESS table, which keeps in-frame sequences only. Checked studies attribute under half of the gap to unresolved V genes and leave the rest unexplained. For this sample there are 90,000 or so clones; 93% appear just once. Together, the top ten hold about 1.5% of the sample. Sequencing used CD4+ T cells from blood (PBMCs), obtained 12 months after the transplant. The receptors derive from a human patient who received a combined kidney and bone marrow transplant. Following a transplant, some T cells may be graft donor cells, not patient cells.

V gene TRBV5-4 combines with J gene TRBJ2-3; 7 bases are a match to TRBD2. The germline CDR1 and CDR2 sequences are SGHNT and YYREEE (reference sequence). This CDR3 spans 15 amino acids. J gave up 5 bases and V 8 bases, and 14 bases lay outside the gene matches. The CDR3 loop reads CASLEKPGRRDTQYF. The DNA of the CDR3 is TGTGCCAGTCTAGAGAAGCCCGGGAGGAGAGATACGCAGTATTTT. The full variable domain, with the rest looked up from reference TRBV5-4 and TRBJ2-3, is ETGVTQSPTHLIKTRGQQVTLRCSSQSGHNTVSWYQQALGQGPQFIFQYYREEENGRGNFPPRFSGLQFPNYSSELNVNALELDDSALYLCASLEKPGRRDTQYFGPGTRLTVL.

The chain employs TRBV28 and TRBJ1-2; 8 bases map to TRBD1. Germline loops: CDR1 MDHEN, CDR2 SYDVKM. CDR3 length: 15 residues. Unmatched junction bases numbered 8, after V lost 4 bases and J lost 4 bases. The CDR3 sequence is CASSYGQGQVYGYTF. The CDR3 nucleotides are TGTGCCAGCAGTTATGGACAGGGACAGGTCTATGGCTACACCTTC.

Note on this clone: The sample has other DNA sequences that encode this CDR3 too. The chain joins TRBV5-4 to TRBJ1-6; the match to TRBD1 covers 7 bases. The ends lost 0 bases at V and 6 bases at J; junction bases unmatched: 6. The V gene's germline CDR1 is SGHNT and CDR2 YYREEE (reference sequence). CDR3 length: 16 amino acids. In nucleotides, the CDR3 is TGTGCCAGCAGCTTGGGTACCGACAGGGCTAATTCACCCCTCCACTTT. Translation: CASSLGTDRANSPLHF.

DNA of the CDR3: TGCAGCGTTGCCTCGGACATCGGGGGGACCCAGTACTTC. It translates to CSVASDIGGTQYF. The chain recombines TRBV29-1 with TRBJ2-5; TRBD2 is a possible D gene (6 bases). The CDR3 contains 13 residues. The germline CDR1 and CDR2 sequences are SQVTM and ANQGSEA. Trimming shortened V by 4 bases and J by 7 bases, and 16 bases separated the two germline ends.

The rearrangement uses TRBV11-2 and TRBJ1-2, with D uncertain. Trimming removed 5 bases from V and 7 bases from J, with 11 bases in between. The CDR3 consists of 12 residues. The germline gives CDR1 SGHAT, CDR2 FQNNGV. The CDR3 reads CASSRMYGGYTF. CDR3 DNA sequence: TGTGCCAGCAGCCGCATGTACGGTGGCTACACCTTC.